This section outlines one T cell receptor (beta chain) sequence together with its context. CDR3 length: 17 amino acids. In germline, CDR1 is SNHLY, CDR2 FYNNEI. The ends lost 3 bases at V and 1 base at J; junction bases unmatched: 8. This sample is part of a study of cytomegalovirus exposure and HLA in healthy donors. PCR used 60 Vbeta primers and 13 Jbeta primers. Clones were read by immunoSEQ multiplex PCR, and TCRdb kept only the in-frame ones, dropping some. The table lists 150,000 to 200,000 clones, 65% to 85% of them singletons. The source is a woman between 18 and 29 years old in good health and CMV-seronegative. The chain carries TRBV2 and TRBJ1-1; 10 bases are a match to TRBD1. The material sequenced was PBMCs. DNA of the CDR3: TGTGCCAGCAGTGACGGGACAGGGGTGAGGGCGAACACTGAAGCTTTCTTT. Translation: CASSDGTGVRANTEAFF. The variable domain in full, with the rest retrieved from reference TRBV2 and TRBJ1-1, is EPEVTQTPSHQVTQMGQEVILRCVPISNHLYFYWYRQILGQKVEFLVSFYNNEISEKSEIFDDQFSVERPDGSNFTLKIRSTKLEDSAMYFCASSDGTGVRANTEAFFGQGTRLTVV.